This TCR beta chain was profiled in a study of T-cell memory formation after mild COVID-19. The study's findings and limits: Mostly located in CM and EM were contracting CD4+ clones, with contracting CD8+ clones located in EMRA.

Germline lookup yields CDR1 SGDLS and CDR2 YYNGEE. The CDR3 covers 16 residues. After removal of 0 bases from V and 2 bases from J, the junction contained 8 bases not matched to a gene. TCRdb redid the calling of the 5' RACE reads with MiXCR, one entry per CDR3 protein. Found here are 500,000 to 600,000 distinct CDR3 sequences, more than 15% of them singletons; the top ten hold 12%. This clonotype was counted only a few times. Antigen: not known. This chain uses TRBV9 with TRBJ2-7, with 7 bases lining up with TRBD2. This receptor was identified in an adult woman who had mild COVID-19 (a few samples of this study predate the infection). Cell type and time point are not known. Sequencing was performed on PBMCs or a T cell subset sorted from them (not recorded which). The CDR3 bases are TGTGCCAGCAGCGTAGCCTCGCGGGGGAACCCCTACGAGCAGTACTTC. Translated, it gives CASSVASRGNPYEQYF.